This passage covers 4 T cell receptor beta chains from one sample sequenced in a study of cytomegalovirus exposure and HLA in healthy donors (dated by TCRdb to the late 2010s). Receptor amplification or capture employed the immunoSEQ multiplex PCR assay. This immuneACCESS table, as held by TCRdb, lists in-frame sequences with V and J called but not all clones. Of the missing ones, under half trace to an unresolved V gene in checked studies; the others have no known cause. The sample table lists 130,000 to 150,000 clones, approximately 89% of them with a count of one. Of the sample, roughly 9.3% is held by the ten largest clones. Specimen: PBMCs. The receptor source for this set is a young woman in good health and CMV-seropositive.

V and J are TRBV5-4 and TRBJ1-1, with D possibly matching TRBD1 (5 bases). The CDR3 is made up of 15 amino acids. CDR1 and CDR2 (germline): SGHNT, YYREEE (reference sequence). Trimming took off 4 bases at V and 0 bases at J, with 13 bases between the two ends. Here the CDR3 reads CASSPDGGMNTEAFF. DNA for the CDR3: TGTGCCAGCAGCCCCGATGGGGGGATGAACACTGAAGCTTTCTTT.

This chain uses TRBV5-1 with TRBJ2-1, with TRBD1 matching 9 bases. The CDR3 totals 16 residues. Per the germline V gene, CDR1 is SGHRS and CDR2 is YFSETQ. J was trimmed by 7 bases and V by 4 bases; bases with no gene match: 12. The CDR3 sequence: CASSLGAGQGVNEQFF. The CDR3 DNA sequence: TGCGCCAGCAGCCTTGGAGCGGGACAGGGAGTTAATGAGCAGTTCTTC.

This clone has just a few counts. This rearrangement joins TRBV5-1 to TRBJ1-2, with 7 bases fitting TRBD1. The germline gives CDR1 SGHRS, CDR2 YFSETQ. CDR3 size: 15 residues. Losses at the gene ends were 0 bases for V and 3 bases for J; bases not matched to a gene: 5. DNA for the CDR3: TGCGCCAGCAGCTTGGGGACAGGTACAGACTATGGCTACACCTTC. This encodes CASSLGTGTDYGYTF. The whole variable domain, filled in from reference TRBV5-1 and TRBJ1-2, reads KAGVTQTPRYLIKTRGQQVTLSCSPISGHRSVSWYQQTPGQGLQFLFEYFSETQRNKGNFPGRFSGRQFSNSRSEMNVSTLELGDSALYLCASSLGTGTDYGYTFGSGTRLTVV.

The sample holds one count of this clone. This rearrangement joins TRBV5-6 to TRBJ1-1, with 9 bases identical to TRBD1. V was pared by 3 bases and J by 7 bases, with 4 bases of the junction left unmatched. The germline V gene has CDR1 SGHDT and CDR2 YYEEEE. The length of the CDR3 is 13 residues. CDR3 DNA: TGTGCCAGCAGCTGGGGGACAGGGAATGAAGCTTTCTTT. Protein product: CASSWGTGNEAFF.